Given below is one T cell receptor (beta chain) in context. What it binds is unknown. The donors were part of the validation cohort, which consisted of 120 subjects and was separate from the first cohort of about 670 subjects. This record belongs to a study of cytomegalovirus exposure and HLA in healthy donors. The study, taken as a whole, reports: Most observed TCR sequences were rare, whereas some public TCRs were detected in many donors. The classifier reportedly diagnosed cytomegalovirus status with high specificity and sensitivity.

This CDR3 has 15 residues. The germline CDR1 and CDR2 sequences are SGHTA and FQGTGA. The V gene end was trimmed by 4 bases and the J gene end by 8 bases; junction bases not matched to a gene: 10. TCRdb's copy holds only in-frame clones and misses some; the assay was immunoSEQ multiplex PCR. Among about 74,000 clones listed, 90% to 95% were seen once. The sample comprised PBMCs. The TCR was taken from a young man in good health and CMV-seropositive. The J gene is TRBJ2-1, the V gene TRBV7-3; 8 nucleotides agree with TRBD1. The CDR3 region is CASSSRQGMRDEQFF. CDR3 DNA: TGTGCCAGCAGCTCCCGACAGGGGATGAGGGATGAGCAGTTCTTC.